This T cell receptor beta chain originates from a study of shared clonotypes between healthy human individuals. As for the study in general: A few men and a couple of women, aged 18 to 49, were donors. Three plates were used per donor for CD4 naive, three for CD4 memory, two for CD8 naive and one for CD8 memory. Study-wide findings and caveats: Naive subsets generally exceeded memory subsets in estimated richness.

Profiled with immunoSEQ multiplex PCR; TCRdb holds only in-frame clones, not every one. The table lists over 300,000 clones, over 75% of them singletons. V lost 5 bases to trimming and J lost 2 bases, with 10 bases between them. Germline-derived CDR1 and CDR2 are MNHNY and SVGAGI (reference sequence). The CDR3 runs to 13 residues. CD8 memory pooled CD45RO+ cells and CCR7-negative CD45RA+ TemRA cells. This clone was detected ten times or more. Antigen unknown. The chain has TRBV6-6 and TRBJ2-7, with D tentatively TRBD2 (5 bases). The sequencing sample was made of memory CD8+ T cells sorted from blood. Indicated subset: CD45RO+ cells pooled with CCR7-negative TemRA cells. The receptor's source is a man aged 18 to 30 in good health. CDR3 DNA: TGTGCCAGCAGTCACCTAGCTACCTACGAGCAGTACTTC. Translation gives CASSHLATYEQYF.